This T cell receptor beta chain was sequenced for a study of human T cells and chemical hapten exposure. The authors' processing: Sequenced samples showed a median of approximately 96,000 TCRs each, with counts running from about 20,000 to 690,000. Via MiXCR, TCRdb re-called the RACE reads, giving one row per CDR3 protein. The V and J calls shown here were made by TCRdb, not taken from the authors' results. The sample records around 100,000 distinct CDR3 sequences, about 10% being singletons. General study findings and limits: The immune response of these alopecia patients might not match healthy individuals'.

Between the trimmed V and J ends, which lost 4 bases and 0 bases, there was a span of 19 bases. The CDR3 consists of 17 residues. Germline assignment: CDR1 SQVTM and CDR2 ANQGSEA. Comment on this clonotype: The antigen is undetermined.

Noted time point: patch test 2, 6 weeks after DPC sensitization. The treatment was: therapeutic diphenylcyclopropenone sensitization with weekly scalp DPC. V gene TRBV29-1 combines with J gene TRBJ1-5, with a weak D call TRBD1 (6 bases). This sample comprised whole blood, obtained in connection with sensitization to the hapten diphenylcyclopropenone (DPC). The TCR sequence derives from a woman between 40 and 50 years old with alopecia areata. Some clones in this sample may be carry-over from other donors' samples. CDR3 amino acids: CSVAGGADPYSNQPQHF. The CDR3 coding sequence is TGCAGCGTTGCCGGGGGGGCCGATCCCTATAGCAATCAGCCCCAGCATTTT.